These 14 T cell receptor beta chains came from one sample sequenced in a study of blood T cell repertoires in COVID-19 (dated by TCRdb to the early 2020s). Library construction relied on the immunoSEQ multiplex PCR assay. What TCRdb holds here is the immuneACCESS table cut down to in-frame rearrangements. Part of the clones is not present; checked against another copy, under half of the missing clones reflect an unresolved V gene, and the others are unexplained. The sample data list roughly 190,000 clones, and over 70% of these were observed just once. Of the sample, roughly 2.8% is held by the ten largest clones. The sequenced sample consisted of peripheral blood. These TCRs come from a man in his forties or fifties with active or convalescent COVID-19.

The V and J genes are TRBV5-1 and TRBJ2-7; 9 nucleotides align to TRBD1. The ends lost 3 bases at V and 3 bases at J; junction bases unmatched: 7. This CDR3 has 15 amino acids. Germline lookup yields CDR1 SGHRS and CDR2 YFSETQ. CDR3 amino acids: CASSYSGTGLYEQYF. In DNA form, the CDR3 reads TGCGCCAGCAGCTACTCCGGGACAGGGCTCTACGAGCAGTACTTC.

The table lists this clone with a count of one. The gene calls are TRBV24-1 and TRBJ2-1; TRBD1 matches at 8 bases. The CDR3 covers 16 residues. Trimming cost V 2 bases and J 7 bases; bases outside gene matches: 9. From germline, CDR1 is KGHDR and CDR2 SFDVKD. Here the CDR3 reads CATSDSAWTGRNEQFF. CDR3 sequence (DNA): TGTGCCACCAGTGATTCAGCATGGACAGGGCGAAATGAGCAGTTCTTC.

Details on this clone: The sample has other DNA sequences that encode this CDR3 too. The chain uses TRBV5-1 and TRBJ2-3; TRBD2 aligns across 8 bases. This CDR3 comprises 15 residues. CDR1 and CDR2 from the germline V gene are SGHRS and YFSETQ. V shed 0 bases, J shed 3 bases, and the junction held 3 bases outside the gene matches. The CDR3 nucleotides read TGCGCCAGCAGCTTGGCGGGGGGGAGGACAGATACGCAGTATTTT. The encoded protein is CASSLAGGRTDTQYF.

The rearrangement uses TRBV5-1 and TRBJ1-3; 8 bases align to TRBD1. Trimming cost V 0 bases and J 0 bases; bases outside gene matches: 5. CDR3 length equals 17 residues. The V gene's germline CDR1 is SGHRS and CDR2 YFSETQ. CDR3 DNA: TGCGCCAGCAGCTTGGTCGGGACAGGCCTCTCTGGAAACACCATATATTTT. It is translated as CASSLVGTGLSGNTIYF.

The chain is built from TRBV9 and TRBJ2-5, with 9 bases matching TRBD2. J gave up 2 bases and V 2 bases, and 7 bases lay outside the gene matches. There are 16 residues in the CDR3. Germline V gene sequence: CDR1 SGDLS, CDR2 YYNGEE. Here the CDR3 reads CASSVGLTSGQETQYF. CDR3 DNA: TGTGCCAGCAGCGTGGGACTAACTAGCGGGCAAGAGACCCAGTACTTC.

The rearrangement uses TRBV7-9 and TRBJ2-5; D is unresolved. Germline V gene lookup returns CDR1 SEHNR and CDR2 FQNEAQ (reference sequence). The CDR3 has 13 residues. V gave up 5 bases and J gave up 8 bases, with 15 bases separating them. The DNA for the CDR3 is TGTGCCAGCAGCCCTCCGCGAACCTTTACCCAGTACTTC. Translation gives CASSPPRTFTQYF.

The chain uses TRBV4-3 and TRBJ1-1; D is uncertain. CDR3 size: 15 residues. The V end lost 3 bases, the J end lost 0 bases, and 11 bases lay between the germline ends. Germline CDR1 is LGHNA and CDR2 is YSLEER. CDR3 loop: CASSHPKLMNTEAFF. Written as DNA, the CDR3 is TGCGCCAGCAGCCATCCAAAACTCATGAACACTGAAGCTTTCTTT.

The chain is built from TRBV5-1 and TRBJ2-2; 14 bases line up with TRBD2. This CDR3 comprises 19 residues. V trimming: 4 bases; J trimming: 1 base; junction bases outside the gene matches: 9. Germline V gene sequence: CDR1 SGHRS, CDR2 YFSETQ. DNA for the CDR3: TGCGCCAGCAGCAAGACTAGCGGGGGGGCCCGATTGAACACCGGGGAGCTGTTTTTT. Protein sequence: CASSKTSGGARLNTGELFF.

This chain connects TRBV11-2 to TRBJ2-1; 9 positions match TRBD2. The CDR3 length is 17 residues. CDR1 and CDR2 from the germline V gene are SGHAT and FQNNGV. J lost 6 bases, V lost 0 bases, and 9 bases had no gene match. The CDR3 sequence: CASSLDRATSGPNEQFF. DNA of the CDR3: TGTGCCAGCAGCTTAGATCGGGCGACTAGCGGACCCAATGAGCAGTTCTTC.

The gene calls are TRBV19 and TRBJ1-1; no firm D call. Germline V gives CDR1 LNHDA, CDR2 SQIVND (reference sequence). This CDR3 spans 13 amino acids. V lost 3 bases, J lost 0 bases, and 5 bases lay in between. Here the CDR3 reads CASSMALNTEAFF. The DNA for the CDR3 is TGTGCCAGTAGTATGGCCCTGAACACTGAAGCTTTCTTT.

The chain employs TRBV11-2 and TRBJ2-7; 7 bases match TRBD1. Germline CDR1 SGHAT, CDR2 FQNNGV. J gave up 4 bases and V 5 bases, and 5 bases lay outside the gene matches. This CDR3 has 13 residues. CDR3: CASSRAGGYEQYF. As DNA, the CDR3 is TGTGCCAGCAGCCGGGCAGGGGGTTACGAGCAGTACTTC.

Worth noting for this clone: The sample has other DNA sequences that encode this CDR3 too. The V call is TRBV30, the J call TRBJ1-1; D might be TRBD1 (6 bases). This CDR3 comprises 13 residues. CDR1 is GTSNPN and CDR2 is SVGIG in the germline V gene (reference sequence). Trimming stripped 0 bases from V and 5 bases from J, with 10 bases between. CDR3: CAWSVGGRTEAFF. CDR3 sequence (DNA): TGTGCCTGGAGTGTAGGGGGACGGACTGAAGCTTTCTTT.

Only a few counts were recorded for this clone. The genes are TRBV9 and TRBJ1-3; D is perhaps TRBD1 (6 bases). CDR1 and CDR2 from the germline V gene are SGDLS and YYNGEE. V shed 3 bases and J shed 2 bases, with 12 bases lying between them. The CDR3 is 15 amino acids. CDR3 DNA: TGTGCCAGCAGCGCTACAGGGCAGGCTGGAAACACCATATATTTT. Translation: CASSATGQAGNTIYF.

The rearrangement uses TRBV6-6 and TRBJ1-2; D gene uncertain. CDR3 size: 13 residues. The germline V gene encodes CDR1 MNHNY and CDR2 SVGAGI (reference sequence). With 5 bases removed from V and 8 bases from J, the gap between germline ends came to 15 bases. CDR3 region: CASSRTVREGYTF. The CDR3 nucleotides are TGTGCCAGCAGTCGGACGGTCCGGGAGGGCTACACCTTC.